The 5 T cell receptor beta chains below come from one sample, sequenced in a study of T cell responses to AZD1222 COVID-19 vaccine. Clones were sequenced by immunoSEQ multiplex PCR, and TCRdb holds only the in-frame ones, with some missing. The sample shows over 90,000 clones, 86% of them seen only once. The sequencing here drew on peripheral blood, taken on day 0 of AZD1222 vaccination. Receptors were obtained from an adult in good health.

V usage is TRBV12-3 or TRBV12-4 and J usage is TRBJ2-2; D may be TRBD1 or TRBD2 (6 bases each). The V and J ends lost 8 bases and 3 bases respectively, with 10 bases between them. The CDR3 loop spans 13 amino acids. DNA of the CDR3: TGTGCCAGCCGGGGGCCCCACACCGGGGAGCTGTTTTTT. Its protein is CASRGPHTGELFF.

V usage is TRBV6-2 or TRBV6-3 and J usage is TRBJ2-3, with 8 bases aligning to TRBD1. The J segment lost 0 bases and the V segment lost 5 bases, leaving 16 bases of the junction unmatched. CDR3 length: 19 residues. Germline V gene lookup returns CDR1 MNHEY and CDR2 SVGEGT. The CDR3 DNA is TGTGCCAGCAGTCGGCGACTAAACAGGGGGTACGATAGCACAGATACGCAGTATTTT. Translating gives CASSRRLNRGYDSTDTQYF.

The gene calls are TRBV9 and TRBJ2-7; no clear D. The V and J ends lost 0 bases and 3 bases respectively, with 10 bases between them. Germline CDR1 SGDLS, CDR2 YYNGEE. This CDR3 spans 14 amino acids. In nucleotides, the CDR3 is TGTGCCAGCAGCGTAGGAAATAAATACTACGAGCAGTACTTC. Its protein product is CASSVGNKYYEQYF.

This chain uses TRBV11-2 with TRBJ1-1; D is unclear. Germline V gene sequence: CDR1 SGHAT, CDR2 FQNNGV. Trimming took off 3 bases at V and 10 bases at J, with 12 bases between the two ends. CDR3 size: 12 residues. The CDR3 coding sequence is TGTGCCAGCAGCTTGAGCGGTCGGGGAGCTTTCTTT. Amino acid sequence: CASSLSGRGAFF.

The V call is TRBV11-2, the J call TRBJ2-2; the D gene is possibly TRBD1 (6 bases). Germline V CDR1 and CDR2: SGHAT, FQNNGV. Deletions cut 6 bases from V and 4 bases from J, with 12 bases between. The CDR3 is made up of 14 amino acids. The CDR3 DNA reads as TGTGCCAGCAGGCATATCAGGGGCACCGGGGAGCTGTTTTTT. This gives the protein CASRHIRGTGELFF. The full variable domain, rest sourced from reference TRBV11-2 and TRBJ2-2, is EAGVAQSPRYKIIEKRQSVAFWCNPISGHATLYWYQQILGQGPKLLIQFQNNGVVDDSQLPKDRFSAERLKGVDSTLKIQPAKLEDSAVYLCASRHIRGTGELFFGEGSRLTVL.